Given below is one T cell receptor beta chain in context. What it binds is not known. Sequenced by immunoSEQ multiplex PCR; TCRdb stores in-frame clones only, minus some. The sample contains over 60,000 clones, around 91% of which appear only once. The entry originates in a study of OX40 agonist ivuxolimab in advanced cancers. Whole-study context: Patients with hepatocellular carcinoma, melanoma, renal cell or head and neck cancer made up the dose-escalation patients. Among those enrolled, mean age was about 62 years (range about 23 to 80) and 82.7% were male. Whole-study findings and limits: Within 6 weeks, CD4+ and CD8+ blood T cells expanded clonally at 0.1 to 3.0 mg/kg.

This clonotype was sampled from an adult with an advanced solid tumor such as melanoma, head and neck, liver or kidney cancer. This sample comprised CD4+ or CD8+ T cells sorted from blood, obtained in a trial of the OX40 agonist ivuxolimab.

The chain's CDR3 is CASTGGSVNTEAFF. In DNA form, the CDR3 reads TGTGCCAGCACAGGGGGCTCAGTGAACACTGAAGCTTTCTTT. This chain links TRBV28 with TRBJ1-1; 8 bases align to TRBD1. The V gene end was trimmed by 7 bases and the J gene end by 0 bases; junction bases not matched to a gene: 4. Germline values: CDR1 MDHEN, CDR2 SYDVKM. This CDR3 comprises 14 residues.